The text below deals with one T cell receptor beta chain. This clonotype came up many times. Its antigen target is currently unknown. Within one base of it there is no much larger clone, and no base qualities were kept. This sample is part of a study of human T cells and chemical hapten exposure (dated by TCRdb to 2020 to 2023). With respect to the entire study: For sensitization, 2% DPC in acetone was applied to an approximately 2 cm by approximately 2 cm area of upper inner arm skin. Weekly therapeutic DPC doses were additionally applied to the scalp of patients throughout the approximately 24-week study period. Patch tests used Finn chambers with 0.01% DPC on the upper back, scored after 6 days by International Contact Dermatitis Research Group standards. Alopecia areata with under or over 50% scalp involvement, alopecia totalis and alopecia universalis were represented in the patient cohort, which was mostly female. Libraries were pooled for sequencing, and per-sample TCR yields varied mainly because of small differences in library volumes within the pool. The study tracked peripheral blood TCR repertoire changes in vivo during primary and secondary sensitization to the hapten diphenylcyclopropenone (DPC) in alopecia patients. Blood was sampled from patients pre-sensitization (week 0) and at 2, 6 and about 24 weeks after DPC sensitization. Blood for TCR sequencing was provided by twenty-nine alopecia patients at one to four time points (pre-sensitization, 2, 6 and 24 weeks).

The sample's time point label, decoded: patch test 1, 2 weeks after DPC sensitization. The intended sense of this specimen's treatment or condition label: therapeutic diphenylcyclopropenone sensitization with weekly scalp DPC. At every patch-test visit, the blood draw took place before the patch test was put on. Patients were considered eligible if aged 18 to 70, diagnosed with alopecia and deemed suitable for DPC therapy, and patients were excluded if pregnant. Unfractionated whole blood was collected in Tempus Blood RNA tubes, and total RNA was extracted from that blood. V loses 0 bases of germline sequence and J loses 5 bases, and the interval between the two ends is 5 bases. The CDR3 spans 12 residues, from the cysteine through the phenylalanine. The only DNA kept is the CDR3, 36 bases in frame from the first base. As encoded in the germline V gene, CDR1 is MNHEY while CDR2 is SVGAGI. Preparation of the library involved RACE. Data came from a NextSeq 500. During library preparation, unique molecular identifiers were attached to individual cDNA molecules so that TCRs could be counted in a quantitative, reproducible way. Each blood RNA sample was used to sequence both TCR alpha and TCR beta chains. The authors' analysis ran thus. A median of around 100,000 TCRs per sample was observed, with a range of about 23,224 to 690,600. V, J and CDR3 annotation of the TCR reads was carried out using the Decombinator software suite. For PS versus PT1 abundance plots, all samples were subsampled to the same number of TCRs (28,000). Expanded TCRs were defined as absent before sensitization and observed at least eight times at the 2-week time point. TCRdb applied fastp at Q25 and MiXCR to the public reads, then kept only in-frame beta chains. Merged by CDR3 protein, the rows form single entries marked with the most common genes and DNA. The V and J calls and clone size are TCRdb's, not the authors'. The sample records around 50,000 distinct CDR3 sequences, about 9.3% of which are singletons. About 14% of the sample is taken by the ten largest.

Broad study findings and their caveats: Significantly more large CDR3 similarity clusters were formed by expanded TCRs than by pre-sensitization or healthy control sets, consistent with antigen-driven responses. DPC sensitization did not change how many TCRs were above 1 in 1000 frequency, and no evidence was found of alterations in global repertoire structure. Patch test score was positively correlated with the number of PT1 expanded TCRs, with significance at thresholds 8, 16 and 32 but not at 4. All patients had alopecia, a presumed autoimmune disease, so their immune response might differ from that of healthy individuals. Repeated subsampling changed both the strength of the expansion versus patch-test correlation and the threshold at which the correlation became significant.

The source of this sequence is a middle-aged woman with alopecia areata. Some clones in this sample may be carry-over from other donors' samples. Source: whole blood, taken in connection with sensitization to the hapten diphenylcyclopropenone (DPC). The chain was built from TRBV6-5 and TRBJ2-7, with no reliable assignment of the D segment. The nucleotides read TGTGCCAGCAGTTACTCGGATGACGAGCAGTACTTC. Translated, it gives CASSYSDDEQYF.